The present TCR beta chain was sequenced within a study of PD-L1 blockade in urothelial cancer. Using immunoSEQ multiplex PCR, the repertoire was profiled, and TCRdb retains in-frame clones only, with some absent. The table has about 51,000 clones, around 86% seen once. Points on this clone: The antigen remains unidentified.

Broader study findings: Below-median pretreatment blood TCR clonality predicted better survival.

V was pared by 5 bases and J by 5 bases, with 15 bases between. Germline CDR1 and CDR2: MGHDK and SYGVNS. The CDR3 covers 14 residues. The chain joins TRBV25-1 to TRBJ2-5, with a weak D call TRBD2 (6 bases). The input for sequencing was PBMCs, taken around atezolizumab (anti-PD-L1) treatment. The TCR sequence derives from a man in his sixties with urothelial cancer. The DNA of the CDR3 is TGTGCCAGCAGTCATGCGGGGCCCGGGGAGACCCAGTACTTC. As protein: CASSHAGPGETQYF.